The clone carrying this T cell receptor (beta chain) was counted only a few times. No antigen is known for it. Library preparation (for TCRbeta) was performed with unique molecular identifiers. TCRdb re-analysed the PCR reads in MiXCR, keeping a single row per CDR3 protein. The sample has 85,000 to 120,000 distinct CDR3 sequences; under 7% are singletons. This sample is part of a study of T-cell reconstitution after alpha-beta-depleted transplantation in children. CDR1 SGHRS and CDR2 YFSETQ come from the germline V gene. V dropped 5 bases and J dropped 6; count of bases not matched to a gene: 5. The length of the CDR3 is 13 residues. The study, taken as a whole, reports: Most T-cell counts and diversity one year after the transplant came from T cells that were newly produced.

The TCR comes from a female patient aged 2-15 years who had a stem cell transplant for Fanconi anemia, so the T cells may come from the graft donor. The input for sequencing was PBMCs, mostly from graft donor cells, taken 60 days after TCRalphabeta/CD19-depleted stem cell transplant. The V and J genes are TRBV5-1 and TRBJ2-3, with 8 positions matching TRBD2. Here the CDR3 reads CASSSGGHDTQYF. CDR3 DNA: TGCGCCAGCAGTTCGGGGGGGCACGATACGCAGTATTTT.